These 3 T cell receptor beta chains were sequenced from one sample in a study of blood T cell repertoires in COVID-19. Produced via immunoSEQ multiplex PCR; TCRdb's table is partial and in-frame only. Of around 60,000 clones listed, roughly 90% were seen once; the top ten hold 13%. The sequenced sample consisted of peripheral blood. Receptors were obtained from a man between 60 and 70 years old with active COVID-19.

This sequence joins TRBV28 and TRBJ2-7; a possible D gene is TRBD2 (6 bases). CDR1 MDHEN and CDR2 SYDVKM come from the germline V gene. The V end lost 7 bases, the J end lost 0 bases, and 7 bases lay between the germline ends. This CDR3 is built from 12 residues. The CDR3 region is CASTSVSYEQYF. Here the CDR3 DNA reads TGTGCCAGCACTAGCGTCTCCTACGAGCAGTACTTC.

This CDR3 reads CASSQTLSREQETQYF. CDR3 nucleotide sequence: TGCGCCAGCAGCCAGACCTTAAGCCGGGAGCAAGAGACCCAGTACTTC. V is TRBV4-1 and J is TRBJ2-5; maybe TRBD2 (6 bases). This CDR3 contains 16 residues. V was clipped by 3 bases and J by 2 bases, with 16 bases between them. CDR1 is MGHRA and CDR2 is YSYEKL in the germline V gene.

The rearrangement uses TRBV19 and TRBJ1-6; D unresolved. The CDR3 runs 13 residues. V dropped 7 bases and J dropped 10 bases, with 14 bases sitting between them. Germline values: CDR1 LNHDA, CDR2 SQIVND (reference sequence). DNA for the CDR3: TGTGCCAGTACCTTCGACGGAGAGTCACCCCTCCACTTT. Protein: CASTFDGESPLHF.